The clone carrying this T cell receptor beta chain has more than one count but fewer than ten. TCRdb re-called the 5' RACE reads through MiXCR, storing one row per CDR3 protein. The sample lists about 340,000 distinct CDR3 sequences; over 13% were seen once. The CDR3 extends over 17 amino acids. The germline V gene encodes CDR1 SGHRS and CDR2 YFSETQ. Trimming cost V 3 bases and J 0 bases; bases outside gene matches: 4. The data were taken from a study of T-cell memory formation after mild COVID-19. Sequencing was done on a sample of PBMCs or a T cell subset sorted from them (not recorded which). The chain has TRBV5-1 and TRBJ1-6; 9 positions match TRBD1. This receptor was taken from a man aged 18 to 30 who had mild COVID-19 (a few samples of this study predate the infection). Cell type and time point are not known. The CDR3 loop is CASSWGQGGSYNSPLHF. The CDR3 nucleotides read TGCGCCAGCAGCTGGGGACAGGGTGGCTCCTATAATTCACCCCTCCACTTT.